These 25 T cell receptor beta chains originate from one sample sequenced in a study of CD8 T cells in ankylosing spondylitis. TCRdb ran MiXCR on the 5' RACE reads and lists one entry per CDR3 protein. The data contain more than 650,000 distinct CDR3 sequences, around 11% of them singletons. Findings of the study overall: Ankylosing spondylitis blood seemed to carry a telltale TCR beta motif made of eight highly homologous variants.

No antigen has been assigned to these receptors. Material for sequencing was blood, either unsorted or a sorted T cell fraction (not recorded which). These TCRs come from a male donor with ankylosing spondylitis.

The sample holds a few counts of this clonotype. The V call is TRBV6-1, the J call TRBJ1-1; D gene uncertain. CDR1 and CDR2 (germline): MNHNS, SASEGT. The CDR3 covers 14 residues. Trimming pared 6 bases from V and 0 bases from J, leaving 11 bases between. The CDR3 region has the DNA TGTGCCAGCAGAGAGCAGACGATGAACACTGAAGCTTTCTTT. It translates to CASREQTMNTEAFF.

This clonotype is a singleton in its sample. The CDR3 bases are TGTGCCAGCAGGACTAGCGGGAGGATCAGATACAACGAGCAGTACTTC. Protein product: CASRTSGRIRYNEQYF. The V call is TRBV27, the J call TRBJ2-7, with 13 bases lining up with TRBD2. Germline CDR1 reads MNHEY; CDR2 reads SMNVEV (reference sequence). The CDR3 runs 16 residues. The J segment lost 5 bases and the V segment lost 6 bases, leaving 10 bases of the junction unmatched.

This chain connects TRBV5-5 to TRBJ1-2; D may be TRBD1 (5 bases). Germline-derived CDR1 and CDR2 are SGHKS and YYEKEE (reference sequence). CDR3 size: 14 residues. Trimming took 4 bases from V and 6 from J, leaving 16 bases between them. The CDR3 region has the DNA TGTGCCAGCAGCCTGAAATGGGACGCGGATGGCTACACCTTC. It encodes CASSLKWDADGYTF.

This clonotype was picked up a small number of times. The chain links TRBV20-1 to TRBJ2-7, with 7 bases that match TRBD1. CDR3 length: 11 residues. The ends lost 6 bases at V and 6 bases at J; junction bases unmatched: 5. The germline V gene encodes CDR1 DFQATT and CDR2 SNEGSKA (reference sequence). The CDR3 loop reads CSAYRGREQYF. The CDR3 nucleotides read TGCAGTGCATACAGGGGACGCGAGCAGTACTTC.

This clonotype occurred many times. The J gene is TRBJ2-3, the V gene TRBV20-1; D is ambiguous. Germline V gene data show CDR1 as DFQATT and CDR2 as SNEGSKA (reference sequence). The V and J ends lost 6 bases and 7 bases respectively, with 11 bases between them. The CDR3 is made up of 11 amino acids. The CDR3 region is CSALVTNTQYF. The CDR3 DNA reads as TGCAGTGCCCTCGTTACAAATACGCAGTATTTT.

In DNA, the CDR3 is TGTGCCAGCAGTTGGGGGACAGGCCTATACGAGCAGTACTTC. Encoded protein: CASSWGTGLYEQYF. The chain carries TRBV6-2 or TRBV6-3 and TRBJ2-7; 8 bases line up with TRBD1. CDR1 is MNHEY and CDR2 is SVGEGT in the germline V gene. Unmatched junction bases numbered 6, after V lost 4 bases and J lost 4 bases. There are 14 residues in the CDR3.

The CDR3 region is CASSRTGGTNTGELFF. The CDR3 DNA reads TGCGCCAGCAGCCGGACAGGGGGGACGAACACCGGGGAGCTGTTTTTT. The V gene is TRBV4-3, the J gene TRBJ2-2, with 10 positions matching TRBD1. CDR3 length equals 16 residues. J lost 0 bases, V lost 4 bases, and 2 bases had no gene match. Germline V gene sequence: CDR1 LGHNA, CDR2 YSLEER.

This clonotype was found a few times. The chain recombines TRBV12-3 or TRBV12-4 with TRBJ2-1; D is unclear. Trimming left V 6 bases short and J 2 bases short, with 5 bases between. The CDR3 totals 12 residues. CDR3 DNA: TGTGCCAGCAGACGTCCCTACAATGAGCAGTTCTTC. Its translation: CASRRPYNEQFF.

The CDR3 region has the DNA TGCAGCGTTGAGGGACTGGTCACAGATACGCAGTATTTT. It specifies CSVEGLVTDTQYF. The chain joins TRBV29-1 to TRBJ2-3; tentative D call: TRBD2 (6 bases). Germline V gives CDR1 SQVTM, CDR2 ANQGSEA. Trimming took 3 bases from V and 2 from J, leaving 9 bases between them. The CDR3 loop spans 13 amino acids.

This clonotype was picked up many times. V is TRBV29-1 and J is TRBJ2-7; tentatively, D is TRBD1 (6 bases). Trimming pared 3 bases from V and 1 base from J, leaving 7 bases between. Germline V CDR1 and CDR2: SQVTM, ANQGSEA. This CDR3 region has 12 residues. The CDR3 reads CSVDRGSYEQYF. The CDR3 region has the DNA TGCAGCGTTGACAGGGGATCCTACGAGCAGTACTTC.

This clonotype was seen more than once but under ten times. The chain couples TRBV20-1 to TRBJ1-5, with D uncertain. Germline lookup yields CDR1 DFQATT and CDR2 SNEGSKA (reference sequence). The CDR3 has 13 amino acids. Trimming pared 0 bases from V and 5 bases from J, leaving 8 bases between. In DNA, the CDR3 is TGCAGTGCTAGAGAGACGAGCGATCAGCCCCAGCATTTT. This codes for CSARETSDQPQHF.

This rearrangement joins TRBV7-9 to TRBJ1-6, with TRBD1 matching over 9 bases. Germline V gene sequence: CDR1 SEHNR, CDR2 FQNEAQ (reference sequence). This CDR3 region has 14 residues. V gave up 4 bases and J gave up 9 bases; unmatched junction bases: 4. DNA of the CDR3: TGTGCCAGCAGCTGGGGACAGGGAGGTTCACCCCTCCACTTT. It specifies CASSWGQGGSPLHF.

The chain combines TRBV6-1 with TRBJ1-4, with unresolved D. The CDR3 covers 15 residues. Trimming removed 3 bases at V and 4 bases at J, with 12 bases between. Looked up from germline, CDR1 is MNHNS and CDR2 is SASEGT. CDR3 region: CASSERGGNNEKLFF. The CDR3 DNA follows: TGTGCCAGCAGTGAGCGCGGAGGAAATAATGAAAAACTGTTTTTT.

This clonotype was counted a few times. This CDR3 reads CASSLTVGGALEAFF. The CDR3 nucleotides read TGTGCCAGCAGCTTAACAGTTGGGGGTGCCCTAGAAGCTTTCTTT. The V and J genes are TRBV7-9 and TRBJ1-1, with TRBD1 as a possible D gene (5 bases). CDR1 SEHNR and CDR2 FQNEAQ come from the germline V gene (reference sequence). V lost 2 bases and J lost 8, with 18 bases in between. The CDR3 runs to 15 residues.

This clonotype was seen only a few times. This chain joins TRBV5-1 and TRBJ2-5, with D tentatively TRBD1 or TRBD2 (6 bases each). The CDR3 is made up of 15 amino acids. V dropped 2 bases and J dropped 4 bases, with 15 bases sitting between them. The germline V gene encodes CDR1 SGHRS and CDR2 YFSETQ. CDR3 loop: CASSLGQRVGETQYF. The CDR3 nucleotides read TGCGCCAGCAGCTTAGGACAGCGGGTAGGAGAGACCCAGTACTTC.

A remark on this clonotype: Possible read error: a much larger clone is one base away. The chain combines TRBV20-1 with TRBJ2-7; 8 bases match TRBD2. The germline V gene encodes CDR1 DFQATT and CDR2 SNEGSKA (reference sequence). This CDR3 comprises 15 residues. This CDR3 reads CSASYPTSDSCEQYF. The CDR3 region has the DNA TGCAGTGCTAGTTACCCGACTAGCGACTCCTGCGAGCAGTACTTC.

J is TRBJ2-3 and V is TRBV9; D uncertain. Germline CDR1 is SGDLS and CDR2 is YYNGEE. V dropped 1 base and J dropped 2 bases, with 14 bases sitting between them. This CDR3 contains 16 residues. The CDR3 DNA reads as TGTGCCAGCAGCGTATTGGGCCCACCTAACACAGATACGCAGTATTTT. This encodes CASSVLGPPNTDTQYF.

This clonotype was seen a handful of times. The chain is built from TRBV5-1 and TRBJ2-7, with TRBD2 matching 10 bases. Trimming took 4 bases from V and 2 from J; bases not matched to a gene: 6. CDR1 and CDR2 from the germline V gene are SGHRS and YFSETQ. The CDR3 runs 15 residues. CDR3 protein: CASSKGLAEPYEQYF. CDR3 DNA: TGCGCCAGCAGCAAAGGACTAGCGGAGCCCTACGAGCAGTACTTC.

The chain employs TRBV20-1 and TRBJ2-7; 8 positions agree with TRBD1. This CDR3 contains 12 residues. V dropped 3 bases and J dropped 5; count of bases not matched to a gene: 3. Germline CDR1 reads DFQATT; CDR2 reads SNEGSKA (reference sequence). The CDR3 loop reads CSARTGVNEQYF. As DNA, the CDR3 is TGCAGTGCTAGGACAGGGGTCAACGAGCAGTACTTC.

This clonotype occurred a few times. The J gene is TRBJ2-1, the V gene TRBV5-1, with a tentative D call TRBD2 (5 bases). Germline V gene data show CDR1 as SGHRS and CDR2 as YFSETQ. The CDR3 spans 14 residues. V lost 3 bases and J lost 14, with 21 bases in between. In DNA form, the CDR3 reads TGCGCCAGCAGCTCGCTTCTAGCCGACCAAAGAGAGTTCTTC. Protein sequence: CASSSLLADQREFF. Complete variable domain (other parts from reference TRBV5-1 and TRBJ2-1): KAGVTQTPRYLIKTRGQQVTLSCSPISGHRSVSWYQQTPGQGLQFLFEYFSETQRNKGNFPGRFSGRQFSNSRSEMNVSTLELGDSALYLCASSSLLADQREFFGPGTRLTVL.

At least ten counts were recorded for this clonotype. The chain recombines TRBV20-1 with TRBJ2-1, with a possible D match to TRBD1 (6 bases). The CDR3 is made up of 14 amino acids. Germline CDR1 is DFQATT and CDR2 is SNEGSKA (reference sequence). Deletions cut 8 bases from V and 7 bases from J, with 21 bases between. The CDR3 sequence: CSPQLGGDRNEQFF. The CDR3 DNA reads as TGCAGTCCCCAGTTAGGGGGAGATCGGAATGAGCAGTTCTTC.

The rearrangement uses TRBV7-9 and TRBJ2-1; TRBD2 aligns across 13 bases. CDR1 is SEHNR and CDR2 is FQNEAQ in the germline V gene (reference sequence). The CDR3 length is 17 residues. Trimming cost V 1 base and J 5 bases; bases outside gene matches: 5. The CDR3 reads CASSLGRGTSGDNEQFF. CDR3 sequence (DNA): TGTGCCAGCAGCTTAGGAAGGGGGACTAGCGGGGACAATGAGCAGTTCTTC.

This clonotype was seen more than once but under ten times. This chain joins TRBV18 and TRBJ2-7; possible D gene TRBD2, 5 bases. CDR1 KGHSH and CDR2 LQKENI come from the germline V gene. Trimming removed 6 bases from V and 7 bases from J, with 22 bases in between. There are 15 residues in the CDR3. The CDR3 is CASSLTTGLPFEQYF. CDR3 DNA sequence: TGTGCCAGCTCTCTAACCACCGGACTCCCGTTTGAGCAGTACTTC.

There are many counts of this clonotype. V usage is TRBV4-3 and J usage is TRBJ2-7, with 9 bases lining up with TRBD1. This CDR3 contains 14 residues. Germline-derived CDR1 and CDR2 are LGHNA and YSLEER. Trimming at V came to 4 bases and at J to 9 bases, leaving 10 bases not matched to a gene. DNA of the CDR3: TGCGCCAGCAGCCTCCGGACAGGGGCCTACAGGCAGTACTTC. It encodes CASSLRTGAYRQYF.

Ten or more counts support this clonotype. V usage is TRBV5-1 and J usage is TRBJ2-5; TRBD2 agrees at 7 bases. There are 15 residues in the CDR3. The junction had 12 bases not matched to a gene; V was cut back by 4 bases and J by 6 bases. The germline gives CDR1 SGHRS, CDR2 YFSETQ. The CDR3: CASSQTAGPRQTQYF. The CDR3 DNA reads TGCGCCAGCAGCCAGACAGCGGGACCTAGGCAGACCCAGTACTTC.